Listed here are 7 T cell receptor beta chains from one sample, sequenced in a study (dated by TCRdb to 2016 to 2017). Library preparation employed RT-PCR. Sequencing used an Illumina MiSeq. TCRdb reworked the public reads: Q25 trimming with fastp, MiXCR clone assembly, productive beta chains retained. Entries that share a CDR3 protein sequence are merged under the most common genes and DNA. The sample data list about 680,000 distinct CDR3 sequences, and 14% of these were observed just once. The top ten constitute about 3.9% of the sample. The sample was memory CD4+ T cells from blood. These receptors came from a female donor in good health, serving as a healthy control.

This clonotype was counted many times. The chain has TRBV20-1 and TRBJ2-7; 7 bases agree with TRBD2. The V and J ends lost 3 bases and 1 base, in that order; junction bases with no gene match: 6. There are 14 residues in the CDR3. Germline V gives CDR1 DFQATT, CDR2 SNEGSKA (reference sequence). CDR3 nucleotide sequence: TGCAGTGCTAGGAGGGGAGCGGGGTCCTACGAGCAGTACTTC. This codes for CSARRGAGSYEQYF.

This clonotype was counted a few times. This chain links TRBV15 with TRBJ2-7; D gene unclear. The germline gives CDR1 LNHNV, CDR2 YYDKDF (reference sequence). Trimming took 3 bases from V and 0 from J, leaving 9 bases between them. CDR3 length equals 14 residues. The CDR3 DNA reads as TGTGCCACCAGCAGCACCTCTTACTCCTACGAGCAGTACTTC. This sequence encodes CATSSTSYSYEQYF. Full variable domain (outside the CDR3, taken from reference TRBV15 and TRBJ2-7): DAMVIQNPRYQVTQFGKPVTLSCSQTLNHNVMYWYQQKSSQAPKLLFHYYDKDFNNEADTPDNFQSRRPNTSFCFLDIRSPGLGDTAMYLCATSSTSYSYEQYFGPGTRLTVT.

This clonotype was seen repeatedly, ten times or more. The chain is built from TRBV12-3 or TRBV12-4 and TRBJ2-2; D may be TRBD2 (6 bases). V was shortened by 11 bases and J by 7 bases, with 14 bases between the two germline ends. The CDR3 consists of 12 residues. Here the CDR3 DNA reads TGTGCCTCAACCCGGGGAGGCGGGGAGCTGTTTTTT. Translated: CASTRGGGELFF.

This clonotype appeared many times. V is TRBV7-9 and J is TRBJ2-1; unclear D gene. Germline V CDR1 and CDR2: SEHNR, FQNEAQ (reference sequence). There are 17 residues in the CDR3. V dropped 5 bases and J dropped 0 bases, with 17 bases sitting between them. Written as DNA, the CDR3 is TGTGCCAGCAGCCCCCCCCGCCGGACGAGCTCCTACAATGAGCAGTTCTTC. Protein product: CASSPPRRTSSYNEQFF.

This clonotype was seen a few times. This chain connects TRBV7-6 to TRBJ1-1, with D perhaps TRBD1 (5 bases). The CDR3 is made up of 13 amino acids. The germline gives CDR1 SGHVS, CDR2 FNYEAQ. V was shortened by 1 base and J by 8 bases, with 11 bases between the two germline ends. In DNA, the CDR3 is TGTGCCAGCAGCTTAGAGGCAGGGAAGGAAGCTTTCTTT. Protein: CASSLEAGKEAFF. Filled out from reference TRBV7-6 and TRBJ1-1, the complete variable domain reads GAGVSQSPRYKVTKRGQDVALRCDPISGHVSLYWYRQALGQGPEFLTYFNYEAQQDKSGLPNDRFSAERPEGSISTLTIQRTEQRDSAMYRCASSLEAGKEAFFGQGTRLTVV.

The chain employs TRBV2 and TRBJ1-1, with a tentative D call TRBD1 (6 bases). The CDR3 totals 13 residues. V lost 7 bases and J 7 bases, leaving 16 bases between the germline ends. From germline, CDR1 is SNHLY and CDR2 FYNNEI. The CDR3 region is CASNPTGHGEAFF. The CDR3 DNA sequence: TGTGCCAGCAACCCAACAGGGCATGGTGAAGCTTTCTTT.

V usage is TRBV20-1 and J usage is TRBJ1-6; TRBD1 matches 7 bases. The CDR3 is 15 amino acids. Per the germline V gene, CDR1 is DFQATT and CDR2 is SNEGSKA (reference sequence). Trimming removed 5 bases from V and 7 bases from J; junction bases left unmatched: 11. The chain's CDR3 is CSAPQGGHQNSPLHF. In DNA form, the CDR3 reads TGCAGTGCTCCCCAGGGGGGCCATCAGAATTCACCCCTCCACTTT.